This TCR beta chain is from a study of blood T cell repertoires in COVID-19. Only in-frame clones appear in the TCRdb table, and some are missing; sequencing was by immunoSEQ multiplex PCR. The sample carries about 490,000 clones, 70% to 90% recorded once. Trimming took 3 bases from V and 5 from J, leaving 19 bases between them. The CDR3 has 16 residues. Germline CDR1 and CDR2: KGHSH and LQKENI. Sequenced input: peripheral blood. The clonotype originates from a human donor in a cohort sampled during active COVID-19. J is TRBJ2-5 and V is TRBV18, with D possibly matching TRBD2 (6 bases). The CDR3 DNA is TGTGCCAGCTCACCGTTTTCTGCTAGCGAGAGGGAGACCCAGTACTTC. As protein: CASSPFSASERETQYF.